The following is a T cell receptor (beta chain) sequence with its context. Authors' methods: Nucleated cell counts were estimated from reference gene primer amplification. Sequenced by immunoSEQ multiplex PCR; TCRdb stores in-frame clones only, minus some. That table gives V, J and clone size, and the DNA gave D and trimming. The sample carries approximately 300,000 clones, around 87% recorded once. The data originate from a study of blood T cell repertoires in COVID-19. Study information: COVID-19 samples from acute and convalescent phases originated in the United States, Italy and Spain.

CDR3 size: 15 residues. V was clipped by 2 bases and J by 7 bases, with 14 bases between them. Germline V gives CDR1 KGHSH, CDR2 LQKENI. The chain has TRBV18 and TRBJ1-4; weak D call: TRBD1 (6 bases). This sequence originates from a woman aged 50 to 65 with active or convalescent COVID-19. Sequenced material: peripheral blood. The CDR3 sequence is CASSPMERGGEKLFF. As DNA, the CDR3 is TGTGCCAGCTCACCAATGGAAAGGGGGGGTGAAAAACTGTTTTTT.